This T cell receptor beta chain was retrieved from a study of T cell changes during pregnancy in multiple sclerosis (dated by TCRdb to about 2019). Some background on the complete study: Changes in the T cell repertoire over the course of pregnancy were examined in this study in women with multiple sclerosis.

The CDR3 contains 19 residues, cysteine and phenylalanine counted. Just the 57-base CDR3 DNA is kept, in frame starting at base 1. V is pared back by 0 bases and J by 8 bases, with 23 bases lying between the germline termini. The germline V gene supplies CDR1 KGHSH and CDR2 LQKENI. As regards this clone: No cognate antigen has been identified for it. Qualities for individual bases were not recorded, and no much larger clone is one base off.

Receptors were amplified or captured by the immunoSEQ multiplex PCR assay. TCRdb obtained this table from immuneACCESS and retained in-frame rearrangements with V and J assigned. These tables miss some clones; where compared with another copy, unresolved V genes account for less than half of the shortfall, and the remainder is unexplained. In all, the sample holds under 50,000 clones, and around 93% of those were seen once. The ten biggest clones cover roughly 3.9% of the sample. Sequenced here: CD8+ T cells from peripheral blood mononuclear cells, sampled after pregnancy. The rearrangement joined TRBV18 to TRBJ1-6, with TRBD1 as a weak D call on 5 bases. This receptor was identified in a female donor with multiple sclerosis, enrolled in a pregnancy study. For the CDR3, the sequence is CASSPPPAGTPQGYSPLHF. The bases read TGTGCCAGCTCACCACCGCCCGCTGGAACACCTCAGGGATATTCACCCCTCCACTTT.